These T cell receptor beta chains were read from a single sample in a study of blood T cells in healthy people across ages. TCRdb ran MiXCR on the 5' RACE reads and lists one entry per CDR3 protein. This table has some 730,000 distinct CDR3 sequences, about a fifth appearing once. Sequenced: blood. Receptors originate from a man aged 65 to 79 in good health. Each CDR3 is given with its conserved first and last residue. D genes are given only for firm matches. Size is omitted from some rows. Given values are once, few, many or a class for expanded clones.

d_call j_call clone_size v_call cdr3_nt cdr3_aa
NA TRBJ2-7 few TRBV6-5 TGTGCCAGCAAGGCAGGGCACCTCTCCTACGAGCAGTACTTC CASKAGHLSYEQYF
NA TRBJ2-5 NA TRBV29-1 TGCAGCGTTGCAGGGACTCTGGGGGAGACCCAGTACTTC CSVAGTLGETQYF
TRBD2 TRBJ2-5 few TRBV20-1 TGCAGTGCCTTACCGGGACTAGGGTCAGAGACCCAGTACTTC CSALPGLGSETQYF
NA TRBJ2-3 NA TRBV20-1 TGCAGTGCTAGAGAAGTCGGGACTTACACAGATACGCAGTATTTT CSAREVGTYTDTQYF
TRBD2 TRBJ2-5 NA TRBV10-3 TGTGCCATCTCCGGGGGGGGCCTTAGAATGGGGCAGTACTTC CAISGGGLRMGQYF
NA TRBJ1-2 once TRBV27 TGTGCCAGCAGTTCTCCCGGGGCCGGAGGGGGTAACTATGGCTACACCTTC CASSSPGAGGGNYGYTF
NA TRBJ1-2 NA TRBV7-9 TGTGCCAGCAGCTCCCACCTTAACTATGGCTACACCTTC CASSSHLNYGYTF
NA TRBJ2-7 NA TRBV20-1 TGCAGTGTTAGTATACGGTTCCCTTACGAGCAGTACTTC CSVSIRFPYEQYF
TRBD2 TRBJ2-1 NA TRBV30 TGTGCCTGGAGTAGGGGGGGGACTAGAGCGGGGCACAATGAGCAGTTCTTC CAWSRGGTRAGHNEQFF
NA TRBJ2-3 NA TRBV28 TGTGCCAGCAGTTTCGGGACGCTTAGCACAGATACGCAGTATTTT CASSFGTLSTDTQYF